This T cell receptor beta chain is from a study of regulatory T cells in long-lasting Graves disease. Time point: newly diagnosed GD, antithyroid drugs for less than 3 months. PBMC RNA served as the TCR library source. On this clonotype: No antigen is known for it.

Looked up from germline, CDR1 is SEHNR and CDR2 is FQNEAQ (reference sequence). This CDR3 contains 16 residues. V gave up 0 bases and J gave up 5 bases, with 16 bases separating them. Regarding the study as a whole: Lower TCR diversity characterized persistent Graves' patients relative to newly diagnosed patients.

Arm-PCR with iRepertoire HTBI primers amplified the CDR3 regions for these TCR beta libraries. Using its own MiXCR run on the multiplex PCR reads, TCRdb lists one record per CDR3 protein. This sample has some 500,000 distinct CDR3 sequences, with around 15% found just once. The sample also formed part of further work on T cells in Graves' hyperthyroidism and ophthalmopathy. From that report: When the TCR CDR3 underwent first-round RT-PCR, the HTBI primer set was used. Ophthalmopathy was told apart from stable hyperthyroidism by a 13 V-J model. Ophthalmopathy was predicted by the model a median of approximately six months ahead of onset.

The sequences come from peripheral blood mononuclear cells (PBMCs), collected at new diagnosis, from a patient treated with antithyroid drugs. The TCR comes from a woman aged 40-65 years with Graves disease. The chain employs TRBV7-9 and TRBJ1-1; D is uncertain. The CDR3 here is CASSLALSERGTEAFF. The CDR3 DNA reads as TGTGCCAGCAGCTTAGCGCTCTCGGAAAGAGGAACTGAAGCTTTCTTT.